This entry describes one T cell receptor beta chain. Its antigen is still unknown. The data belong to a study of cytomegalovirus exposure and HLA in healthy donors. Study-wide context: Approximately 85 million unique TCRs from HLA-typed donors were held in an early data release. General study results and limits: Listed as cytomegalovirus-associated were 150 to 200 TCR beta chains. Donor immune exposure was known only as CMV serostatus. What a later analysis reportedly showed was that an Asian-associated ancestry cluster had fewer N-insertions than the roughly 670-donor mean.

The CDR3 runs to 14 residues. Germline CDR1 MDHEN, CDR2 SYDVKM. Trimming at V came to 6 bases and at J to 5 bases, leaving 8 bases not matched to a gene. PCR used 60 Vbeta primers and 13 Jbeta primers. TCRdb's table, derived via immunoSEQ multiplex PCR, lists solely in-frame clones and lacks some. The table records 120,000 to 150,000 clones, about 75% of them present only once. The rearrangement uses TRBV28 and TRBJ2-5, with 8 bases matching TRBD1. This receptor was identified in a man aged 60 to 75 in good health and CMV-seronegative. The sequenced material came from PBMCs. CDR3: CASRTTGVMETQYF. The CDR3 coding sequence is TGTGCCAGCAGAACGACAGGGGTCATGGAGACCCAGTACTTC.